Listed below are T cell receptor beta chains from one sample, sequenced in a study of T cells after yellow fever vaccination. TCRdb re-called the 5' RACE reads with MiXCR, one entry per CDR3 protein. This sample has 400,000 or so distinct CDR3 sequences, with 9.5% to 13% found just once. The input for sequencing was PBMCs, taken on the day of the first yellow fever vaccination. All receptors come from a man in his late teens or twenties who received the YFV17D yellow fever vaccine. CDR3s include the opening cysteine and the closing phenylalanine or tryptophan. The D gene is left open where the match is weak. Where a row states a size, it is once, few, many or the class of an expanded clone; other rows omit it.

TRBV12-3/TRBV12-4	TRBD1	TRBJ1-3	few	CASSFTGGSGNTIYF	TGTGCCAGCAGTTTCACAGGGGGCTCTGGAAACACCATATATTTT
TRBV6-1	TRBD2	TRBJ2-3	few	CASSQAGDSTDTQYF	TGTGCCAGCAGCCAAGCGGGGGACAGCACAGATACGCAGTATTTT
TRBV12-3/TRBV12-4	-	TRBJ2-1	many	CASTNGRRTSIRNEQFF	TGTGCCAGCACCAACGGACGCAGGACTTCGATTCGCAATGAGCAGTTCTTC
TRBV3-1	-	TRBJ2-1	-	CASSQEVRAYNEQFF	TGTGCCAGCAGCCAGGAGGTGCGGGCCTACAATGAGCAGTTCTTC
TRBV3-1	TRBD1	TRBJ1-2	-	CASSPHRDRGPGYTF	TGTGCCAGCAGCCCACACCGGGACAGGGGGCCTGGCTACACCTTC
TRBV5-1	TRBD2	TRBJ2-1	many	CASSYERGPNNEQFF	TGCGCCAGCAGCTACGAGCGGGGGCCCAATAATGAGCAGTTCTTC
TRBV5-1	TRBD2	TRBJ2-1	many	CASSLVAGSYNEQFF	TGCGCCAGCAGCTTGGTAGCGGGGAGCTACAATGAGCAGTTCTTC
TRBV12-3/TRBV12-4	-	TRBJ2-3	-	CASSLGESADTQYF	TGTGCCAGCAGTTTAGGGGAGTCGGCAGATACGCAGTATTTT
TRBV5-5	TRBD1	TRBJ1-2	few	CASSFIHWTGPYGYTF	TGTGCCAGCAGCTTCATACATTGGACAGGACCCTATGGCTACACCTTC
TRBV7-2	-	TRBJ2-7	many	CASSLAGSSYEQYF	TGTGCCAGCAGCTTAGCCGGGAGCTCCTACGAGCAGTACTTC
TRBV6-5	TRBD2	TRBJ2-5	few	CASSYSGGGTQYF	TGTGCCAGCAGTTACTCTGGGGGGGGGACCCAGTACTTC
TRBV20-1	-	TRBJ1-5	-	CSARPASNQPQHF	TGCAGTGCTAGACCGGCAAGCAATCAGCCCCAGCATTTT
TRBV10-3	-	TRBJ2-2	few	CAISDAGTGELFF	TGTGCCATCAGTGATGCCGGGACCGGGGAGCTGTTTTTT
TRBV11-3	TRBD1	TRBJ1-5	-	CASSPTPGQGAPGDQPQHF	TGTGCCAGCAGCCCTACACCGGGACAGGGGGCCCCTGGGGATCAGCCCCAGCATTTT
TRBV18	TRBD1	TRBJ2-7	few	CASSPRGTGADHEQYF	TGTGCCAGCTCACCTCGGGGGACAGGGGCGGACCACGAGCAGTACTTC
TRBV12-3/TRBV12-4	-	TRBJ2-3	many	CASSANPEGVDTQYF	TGTGCCAGCAGTGCGAACCCGGAGGGGGTTGATACGCAGTATTTT
TRBV7-6	-	TRBJ2-5	-	CASSLAMETQYF	TGTGCCAGCAGCTTAGCGATGGAGACCCAGTACTTC
TRBV9	TRBD2	TRBJ2-5	few	CASSVGVTSGSQETQYF	TGTGCCAGCAGCGTAGGTGTAACTAGCGGGTCCCAAGAGACCCAGTACTTC
TRBV28	-	TRBJ2-1	few	CASSVQGRGQFF	TGTGCCAGCAGTGTACAGGGTAGGGGGCAGTTCTTC
TRBV6-2/TRBV6-3	-	TRBJ1-2	many	CASRIGTRGYTF	TGTGCCAGCCGCATTGGGACCCGGGGCTACACCTTC
TRBV4-3	TRBD1	TRBJ2-5	-	CASSQDARGGKVTQYF	TGCGCCAGCAGCCAAGATGCTAGAGGGGGCAAAGTGACCCAGTACTTC
TRBV12-3/TRBV12-4	TRBD2	TRBJ2-3	-	CASSFVGGITDTQYF	TGTGCCAGCAGTTTTGTGGGGGGGATCACAGATACGCAGTATTTT
TRBV6-1	TRBD1	TRBJ2-5	few	CASSTPRDSSRAQYF	TGTGCCAGCAGTACGCCCCGGGACAGTTCAAGGGCCCAGTACTTC
TRBV12-3/TRBV12-4	TRBD2	TRBJ2-3	-	CASSLSGASSTDTQYF	TGTGCCAGCAGCTTAAGCGGGGCTTCTAGCACAGATACGCAGTATTTT
TRBV5-1	-	TRBJ2-3	-	CASSLKPAGWDTQYF	TGCGCCAGCAGCTTGAAACCGGCGGGGTGGGATACGCAGTATTTT
TRBV10-3	TRBD2	TRBJ2-3	few	CAISVAGGTDTQYF	TGTGCCATCAGTGTTGCGGGGGGCACAGATACGCAGTATTTT
TRBV14	-	TRBJ1-1	many	CASSAGRGLGAFF	TGTGCCAGCAGCGCGGGGAGGGGCTTGGGAGCTTTCTTT
TRBV5-6	TRBD1	TRBJ1-6	-	CASSFRGGQSPLHF	TGTGCCAGCAGCTTCAGGGGGGGCCAGTCACCCCTCCACTTT
TRBV5-1	TRBD2	TRBJ2-3	few	CASSQFSGGADTQYF	TGCGCCAGCAGCCAATTTAGCGGGGGGGCAGATACGCAGTATTTT
TRBV5-1	TRBD1	TRBJ1-2	-	CASSLARDRGHTF	TGCGCCAGCAGCTTGGCAAGGGACAGGGGACACACCTTC
TRBV20-1	-	TRBJ2-7	-	CSARQGIAYEQYF	TGCAGTGCTAGACAGGGTATAGCCTACGAGCAGTACTTC
TRBV7-3	-	TRBJ2-2	few	CASSRMGSAQVSTGELFF	TGTGCCAGCAGCCGCATGGGAAGCGCCCAAGTTAGCACCGGGGAGCTGTTTTTT
TRBV5-1	-	TRBJ2-3	once	CASSRQLTDTQYF	TGCGCCAGCAGTCGACAGCTCACAGATACGCAGTATTTT
TRBV3-1	TRBD2	TRBJ2-5	-	CATSQDPPGLAGGSFETQYF	TGTGCCACCAGCCAAGATCCCCCGGGACTAGCGGGTGGTAGCTTCGAGACCCAGTACTTC
TRBV20-1	-	TRBJ1-1	-	CSARAGRDTEAFF	TGCAGTGCTAGGGCGGGGCGGGACACTGAAGCTTTCTTT
TRBV20-1	TRBD1	TRBJ1-4	-	CSAVYRDREYF	TGCAGTGCTGTATACCGGGACAGAGAATATTTT
TRBV7-2	-	TRBJ2-1	few	CASDPRGGVVNEQFF	TGTGCCAGCGACCCGAGGGGGGGCGTTGTCAATGAGCAGTTCTTC
TRBV5-1	-	TRBJ1-6	-	CASSLYVGAYNSPLHF	TGCGCCAGCAGCTTGTACGTCGGCGCCTATAATTCACCCCTCCACTTT
TRBV7-2	-	TRBJ2-2	-	CASSLIAVNTGELFF	TGTGCCAGCAGCTTAATAGCGGTCAACACCGGGGAGCTGTTTTTT
TRBV6-5	-	TRBJ2-1	-	CASRFSGGYNEQFF	TGTGCCAGCAGGTTCTCCGGGGGTTACAATGAGCAGTTCTTC
TRBV5-6	-	TRBJ2-3	-	CASSFPYGGDPDTQYF	TGTGCCAGCAGCTTTCCTTACGGGGGTGATCCAGATACGCAGTATTTT
TRBV6-1	TRBD1	TRBJ1-2	-	CASTRDRGNYGYTF	TGTGCCAGTACGCGGGACAGGGGTAACTATGGCTACACCTTC